The 12 T cell receptor beta chains presented below share a single source sample, sequenced in a study of regulatory T cells in long-lasting Graves disease. Libraries of TCR beta came from iRepertoire HTBI primers plus Arm-PCR of CDR3 regions. In TCRdb, the multiplex PCR reads were re-called with MiXCR into one record per CDR3 protein. This sample yields hundreds of thousands of distinct CDR3 sequences, of which around 20% are seen a single time; approximately 7.8% belongs to the top ten. Time point of the sample: persistent/refractory GD, antithyroid drugs over 5 years with positive TRAb. Following extraction of RNA from PBMCs, that RNA was used to make the TCR library. Source: peripheral blood mononuclear cells (PBMCs), taken when the disease was refractory, from a patient treated with antithyroid drugs. These receptors all come from a female donor with Graves disease.

The chain combines TRBV30 with TRBJ2-7, with D tentatively TRBD2 (5 bases). CDR3 length: 13 residues. Germline CDR1 and CDR2: GTSNPN and SVGIG (reference sequence). V was shortened by 5 bases and J by 2 bases, with 13 bases between the two germline ends. The CDR3 sequence: CAWEGRGPYEQYF. The CDR3 DNA sequence: TGTGCCTGGGAGGGTCGTGGTCCCTACGAGCAGTACTTC.

The CDR3 loop is CASRIAGGPAEQFF. CDR3 nucleotide sequence: TGTGCCAGCAGGATAGCGGGAGGGCCTGCTGAGCAGTTCTTC. The chain employs TRBV6-2 or TRBV6-3 and TRBJ2-1; 11 nucleotides match TRBD2. This CDR3 is built from 14 residues. Losses at the gene ends were 6 bases for V and 9 bases for J; bases not matched to a gene: 7. Germline-derived CDR1 and CDR2 are MNHEY and SVGEGT.

This chain joins TRBV5-1 and TRBJ2-6; no definite D call. Looked up from germline, CDR1 is SGHRS and CDR2 is YFSETQ. The CDR3 has 15 amino acids. V was pared by 4 bases and J by 0 bases, with 8 bases between. CDR3 nucleotides: TGCGCCAGCAGCCTCCTCCTCTCTGGGGCCAACGTCCTGACTTTC. Its translation is CASSLLLSGANVLTF.

The sample holds a few counts of this clonotype. The rearrangement uses TRBV19 and TRBJ1-1, with D perhaps matching TRBD1 (6 bases). The CDR3 totals 16 residues. V gave up 3 bases and J gave up 1 base, with 15 bases separating them. Germline assignment: CDR1 LNHDA and CDR2 SQIVND (reference sequence). CDR3 sequence: CASSIRVQGWNTEAFF. DNA of the CDR3: TGTGCCAGTAGTATTCGGGTACAGGGTTGGAACACTGAAGCTTTCTTT.

The chain has TRBV29-1 and TRBJ2-2, with a possible D match to TRBD2 (6 bases). This CDR3 is built from 11 residues. V shed 6 bases and J shed 6 bases, with 8 bases lying between them. The V gene's germline CDR1 is SQVTM and CDR2 ANQGSEA. The CDR3 is CSVSGAGELFF. The CDR3 nucleotides read TGCAGCGTCTCGGGGGCCGGGGAGCTGTTTTTT.

Ten or more counts support this clonotype. This chain joins TRBV28 and TRBJ2-7, with D perhaps matching TRBD1 (6 bases). V dropped 6 bases and J dropped 2 bases, with 11 bases sitting between them. The CDR3 is 13 amino acids. In germline, CDR1 is MDHEN, CDR2 SYDVKM. DNA for the CDR3: TGTGCCAGCAGGGGTAGGGGGACCTACGAGCAGTACTTC. This translates into CASRGRGTYEQYF. Full variable domain (outside the CDR3, taken from reference TRBV28 and TRBJ2-7): DVKVTQSSRYLVKRTGEKVFLECVQDMDHENMFWYRQDPGLGLRLIYFSYDVKMKEKGDIPEGYSVSREKKERFSLILESASTNQTSMYLCASRGRGTYEQYFGPGTRLTVT.

V usage is TRBV28 and J usage is TRBJ2-6; a possible D gene is TRBD1 (5 bases). CDR1 and CDR2 (germline): MDHEN, SYDVKM. V lost 3 bases to trimming and J lost 4 bases, with 13 bases between them. The CDR3 has 16 residues. The CDR3 sequence is CASSFLGAAGANVLTF. CDR3 in DNA: TGTGCCAGCAGTTTCCTAGGGGCCGCGGGGGCCAACGTCCTGACTTTC.

This clonotype was counted between two and nine times. The chain has TRBV18 and TRBJ2-7; D uncertain. The CDR3 is 13 amino acids. The V end was cut by 3 bases, the J end by 5 bases, with 11 bases between. Germline V gene lookup returns CDR1 KGHSH and CDR2 LQKENI. The CDR3 loop reads CASSPDPVDEQYF. The CDR3 nucleotides read TGTGCCAGCTCACCCGATCCCGTCGACGAGCAGTACTTC.

This clonotype has just one count. This may arise from a read error, as a much more abundant clone is one base away. V is TRBV24-1 and J is TRBJ1-2, with 7 bases that match TRBD1. CDR3 length: 12 amino acids. V lost 4 bases, J lost 9 bases, and 4 bases stayed unmatched. The germline V gene encodes CDR1 KGHDR and CDR2 SFDVKD. CDR3 sequence (DNA): TGTGCCACCAGTGAAACAGGGGATAGCTACACCTTC. It specifies CATSETGDSYTF.

This clonotype appeared a few times. The V and J genes are TRBV5-1 and TRBJ1-1, with D possibly TRBD1 on 5 matching bases. The CDR3 runs 15 residues. Trimming pared 4 bases from V and 1 base from J, leaving 14 bases between. Germline V gene sequence: CDR1 SGHRS, CDR2 YFSETQ. The CDR3 bases are TGCGCCAGCAGCCCGGGGGGGGTTACGAACACTGAAGCTTTCTTT. Protein: CASSPGGVTNTEAFF.

This clonotype appeared once. The likely explanation is a read error, given a far larger clone one base away. The chain is built from TRBV2 and TRBJ2-4; D unresolved. The J call is uncertain, as TRBJ2-5 better fits the DNA end. Germline V gene sequence: CDR1 SNHLY, CDR2 FYNNEI. The CDR3 length is 16 residues. The CDR3: CASSEALQRKRETQYF. The CDR3 DNA is TGTGCCAGCAGTGAAGCGCTTCAGAGAAAACGAGAGACCCAGTACTTC.

This clonotype was seen ten or more times. This chain joins TRBV6-2 or TRBV6-3 and TRBJ1-1, with a possible D match to TRBD1 (6 bases). Between the trimmed V and J ends, which lost 0 bases and 5 bases, there was a span of 25 bases. The CDR3 has 19 amino acids. Looked up from germline, CDR1 is MNHEY and CDR2 is SVGEGT. CDR3 region: CASSYSLGQGSIRMTEAFF. CDR3 nucleotide sequence: TGTGCCAGCAGTTACTCTCTGGGGCAGGGGTCTATTCGGATGACTGAAGCTTTCTTT.